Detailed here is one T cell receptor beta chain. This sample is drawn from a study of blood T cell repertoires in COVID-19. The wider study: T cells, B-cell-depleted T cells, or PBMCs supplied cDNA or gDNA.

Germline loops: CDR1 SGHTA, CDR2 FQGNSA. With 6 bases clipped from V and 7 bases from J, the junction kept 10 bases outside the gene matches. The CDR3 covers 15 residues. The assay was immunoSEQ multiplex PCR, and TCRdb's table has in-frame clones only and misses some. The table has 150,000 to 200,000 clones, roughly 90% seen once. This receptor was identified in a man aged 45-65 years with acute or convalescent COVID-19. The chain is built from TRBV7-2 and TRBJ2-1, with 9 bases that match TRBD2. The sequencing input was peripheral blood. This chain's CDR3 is CASRPRYSGSNEQFF. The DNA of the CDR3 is TGTGCCAGCAGACCCCGATATAGCGGGAGTAATGAGCAGTTCTTC. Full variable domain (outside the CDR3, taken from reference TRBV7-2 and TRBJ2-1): GAGVSQSPSNKVTEKGKDVELRCDPISGHTALYWYRQSLGQGLEFLIYFQGNSAPDKSGLPSDRFSAERTGGSVSTLTIQRTQQEDSAVYLCASRPRYSGSNEQFFGPGTRLTVL.